The 6 T cell receptor beta chains given below trace back to one sample, sequenced in a study of cytomegalovirus exposure and HLA in healthy donors. The PCR employed 60 Vbeta primers together with 13 Jbeta primers. Sequencing was performed with immunoSEQ multiplex PCR; in TCRdb, only in-frame clones are kept and a portion is missing. The sample records 35,000 to 40,000 clones, around 70% being singletons. Sequenced: PBMCs. These TCRs come from a man under 40 in good health and CMV-seronegative.

V and J are TRBV27 and TRBJ1-2; D is perhaps TRBD1 (6 bases). Germline CDR1 and CDR2: MNHEY and SMNVEV (reference sequence). There are 17 residues in the CDR3. Trimming cost V 0 bases and J 1 base, with 15 bases left between them. CDR3 residues: CASSLSGGGQFNYGYTF. As DNA, the CDR3 is TGTGCCAGCAGTTTATCGGGCGGAGGACAGTTTAACTATGGCTACACCTTC.

This clone is categorized as medium-sized (0.01 to 0.1%). This chain connects TRBV5-5 to TRBJ2-2; D is ambiguous. Trimming shortened V by 0 bases and J by 10 bases, and 10 bases separated the two germline ends. The length of the CDR3 is 13 residues. In germline, CDR1 is SGHKS, CDR2 YYEKEE (reference sequence). This CDR3 is CASSLEVTAELFF. The DNA of the CDR3 is TGTGCCAGCAGCTTGGAGGTCACAGCGGAGCTGTTTTTT.

This chain uses TRBV28 with TRBJ2-1, with 7 bases lining up with TRBD1. The V segment lost 3 bases and the J segment 6 bases; nucleotides outside the gene matches: 5. Per germline, CDR1 MDHEN and CDR2 SYDVKM. The CDR3 runs 14 residues. The CDR3 sequence is CASSFGDRANEQFF. Written as DNA, the CDR3 is TGTGCCAGCAGTTTCGGGGACAGAGCCAATGAGCAGTTCTTC. The complete variable domain, with remaining parts taken from reference TRBV28 and TRBJ2-1, reads DVKVTQSSRYLVKRTGEKVFLECVQDMDHENMFWYRQDPGLGLRLIYFSYDVKMKEKGDIPEGYSVSREKKERFSLILESASTNQTSMYLCASSFGDRANEQFFGPGTRLTVL.

This clone has just a few counts. This sequence joins TRBV30 and TRBJ1-2, with a possible D match to TRBD1 (6 bases). Looked up from germline, CDR1 is GTSNPN and CDR2 is SVGIG (reference sequence). The CDR3 covers 13 residues. Trimming removed 0 bases at V and 4 bases at J, with 9 bases between. The CDR3 nucleotides are TGTGCCTGGAGTGTCGGACAGTTCTATGGCTACACCTTC. Protein product: CAWSVGQFYGYTF.

The CDR3 region is CASSTHDRGAYEQYF. The CDR3 coding sequence is TGTGCCAGCAGCACCCACGACAGGGGGGCGTACGAGCAGTACTTC. The J gene is TRBJ2-7, the V gene TRBV11-2; 9 nucleotides align to TRBD1. The germline gives CDR1 SGHAT, CDR2 FQNNGV. CDR3 length equals 15 residues. Germline trimming cut 5 bases from V and 4 bases from J; bases unmatched to any gene: 9.

The V gene is TRBV9, the J gene TRBJ1-6; 7 bases match TRBD1. This CDR3 is 15 amino acids long. The germline gives CDR1 SGDLS, CDR2 YYNGEE. J gave up 6 bases and V 7 bases, and 10 bases lay outside the gene matches. The CDR3 nucleotides are TGTGCCAGCTCACCCTCCGGGACAGTTAATTCACCCCTCCACTTT. Translated: CASSPSGTVNSPLHF.